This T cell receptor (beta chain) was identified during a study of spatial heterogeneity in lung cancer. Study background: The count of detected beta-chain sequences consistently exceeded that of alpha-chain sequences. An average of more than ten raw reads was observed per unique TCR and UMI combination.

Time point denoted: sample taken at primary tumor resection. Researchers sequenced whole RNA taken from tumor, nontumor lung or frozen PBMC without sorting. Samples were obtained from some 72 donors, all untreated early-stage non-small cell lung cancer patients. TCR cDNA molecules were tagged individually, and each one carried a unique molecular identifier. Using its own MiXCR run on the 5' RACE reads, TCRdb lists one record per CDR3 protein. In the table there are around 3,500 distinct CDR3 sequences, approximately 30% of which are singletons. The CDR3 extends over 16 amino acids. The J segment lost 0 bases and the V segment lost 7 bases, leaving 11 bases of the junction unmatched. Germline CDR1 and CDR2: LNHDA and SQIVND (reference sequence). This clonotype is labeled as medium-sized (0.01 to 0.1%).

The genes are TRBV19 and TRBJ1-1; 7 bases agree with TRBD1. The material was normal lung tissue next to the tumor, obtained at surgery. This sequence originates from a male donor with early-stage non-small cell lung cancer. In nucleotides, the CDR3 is TGTGCCAGTAAATTGGGACAGACACTCATGAACACTGAAGCTTTCTTT. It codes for CASKLGQTLMNTEAFF.